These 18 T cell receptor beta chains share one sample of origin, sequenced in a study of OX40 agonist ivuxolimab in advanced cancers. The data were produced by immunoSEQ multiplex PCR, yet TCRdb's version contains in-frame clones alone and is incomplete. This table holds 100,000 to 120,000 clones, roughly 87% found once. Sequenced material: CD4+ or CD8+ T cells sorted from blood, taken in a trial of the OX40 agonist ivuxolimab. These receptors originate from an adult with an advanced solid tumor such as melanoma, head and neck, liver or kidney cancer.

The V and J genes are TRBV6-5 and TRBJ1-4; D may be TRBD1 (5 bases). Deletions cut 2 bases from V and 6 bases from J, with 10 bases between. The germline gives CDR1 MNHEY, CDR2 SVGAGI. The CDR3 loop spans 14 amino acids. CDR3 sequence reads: CASSYQGTDEKLFF. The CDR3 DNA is TGTGCCAGCAGTTACCAGGGAACCGATGAAAAACTGTTTTTT.

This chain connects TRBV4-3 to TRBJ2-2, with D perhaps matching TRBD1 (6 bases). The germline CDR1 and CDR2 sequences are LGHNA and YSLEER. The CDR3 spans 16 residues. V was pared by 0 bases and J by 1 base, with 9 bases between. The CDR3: CASSQDVTGNTGELFF. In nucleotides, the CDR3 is TGCGCCAGCAGCCAAGATGTGACAGGGAACACCGGGGAGCTGTTTTTT.

The CDR3 protein is CASSSTGERNNEQFF. The CDR3, as DNA: TGCGCCAGCAGCTCGACAGGGGAACGGAACAATGAGCAGTTCTTC. V usage is TRBV5-1 and J usage is TRBJ2-1, with 8 bases aligning to TRBD1. The CDR3 extends over 15 amino acids. Trimming took 3 bases from V and 5 from J; bases not matched to a gene: 7. Per the germline V gene, CDR1 is SGHRS and CDR2 is YFSETQ.

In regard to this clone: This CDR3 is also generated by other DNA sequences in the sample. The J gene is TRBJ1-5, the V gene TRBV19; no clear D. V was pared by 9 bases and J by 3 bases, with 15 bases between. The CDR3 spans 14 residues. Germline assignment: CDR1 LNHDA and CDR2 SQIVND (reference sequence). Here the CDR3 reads CASLSRGNNQPQHF. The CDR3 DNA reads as TGTGCCAGCTTATCTCGAGGGAACAATCAGCCCCAGCATTTT.

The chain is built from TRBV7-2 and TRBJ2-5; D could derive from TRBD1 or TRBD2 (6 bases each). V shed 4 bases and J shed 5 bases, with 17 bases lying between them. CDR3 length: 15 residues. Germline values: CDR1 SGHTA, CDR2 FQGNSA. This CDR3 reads CASSSQTGRRETQYF. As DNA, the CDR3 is TGTGCCAGCAGCTCTCAAACAGGGAGGAGGGAGACCCAGTACTTC.

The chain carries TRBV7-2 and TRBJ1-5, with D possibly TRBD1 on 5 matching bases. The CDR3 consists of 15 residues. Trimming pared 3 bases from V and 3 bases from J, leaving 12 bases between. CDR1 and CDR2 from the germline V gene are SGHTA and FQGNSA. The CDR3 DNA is TGTGCCAGCAGCTTCCAGCGAGGGGTCAATCAGCCCCAGCATTTT. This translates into CASSFQRGVNQPQHF. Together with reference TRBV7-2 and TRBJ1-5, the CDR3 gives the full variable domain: GAGVSQSPSNKVTEKGKDVELRCDPISGHTALYWYRQSLGQGLEFLIYFQGNSAPDKSGLPSDRFSAERTGGSVSTLTIQRTQQEDSAVYLCASSFQRGVNQPQHFGDGTRLSIL.

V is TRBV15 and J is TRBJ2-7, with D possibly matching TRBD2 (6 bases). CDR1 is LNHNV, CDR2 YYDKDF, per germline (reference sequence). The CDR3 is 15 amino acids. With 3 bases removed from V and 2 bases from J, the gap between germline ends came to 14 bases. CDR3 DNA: TGTGCCACCAGCAGTCCGGGGGACTCAACCTACGAGCAGTACTTC. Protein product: CATSSPGDSTYEQYF.

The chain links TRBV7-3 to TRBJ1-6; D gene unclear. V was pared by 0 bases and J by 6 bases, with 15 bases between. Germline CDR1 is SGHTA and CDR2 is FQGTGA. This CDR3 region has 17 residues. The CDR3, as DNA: TGTGCCAGCAGCTTAACCCCTCCGTCTTGGGGTAATTCACCCCTCCACTTT. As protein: CASSLTPPSWGNSPLHF.

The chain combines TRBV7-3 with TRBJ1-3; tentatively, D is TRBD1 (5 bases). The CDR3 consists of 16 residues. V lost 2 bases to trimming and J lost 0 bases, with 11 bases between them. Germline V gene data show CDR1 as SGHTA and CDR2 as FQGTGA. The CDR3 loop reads CASSLGAASSGNTIYF. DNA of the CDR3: TGTGCCAGCAGCTTAGGGGCGGCTAGCTCTGGAAACACCATATATTTT.

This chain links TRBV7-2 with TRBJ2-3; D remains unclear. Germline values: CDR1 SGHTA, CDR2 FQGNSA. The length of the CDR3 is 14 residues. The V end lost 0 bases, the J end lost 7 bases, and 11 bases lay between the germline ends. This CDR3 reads CASSLAPDTHTQYF. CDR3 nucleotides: TGTGCCAGCAGCTTAGCGCCAGACACCCATACGCAGTATTTT.

The CDR3 loop reads CATSRNLYGYEQYF. The CDR3 coding sequence is TGTGCCACCAGCAGAAACCTTTATGGCTACGAGCAGTACTTC. The chain is built from TRBV15 and TRBJ2-7; D gene ambiguous. The CDR3 extends over 14 amino acids. From germline, CDR1 is LNHNV and CDR2 YYDKDF (reference sequence). Trimming took 2 bases from V and 3 from J, leaving 11 bases between them.

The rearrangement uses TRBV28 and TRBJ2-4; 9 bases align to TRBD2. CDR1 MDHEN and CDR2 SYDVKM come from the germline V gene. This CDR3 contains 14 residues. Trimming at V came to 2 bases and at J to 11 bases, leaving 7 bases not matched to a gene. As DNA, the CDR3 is TGTGCCAGCAGTTTAGGGACTAGCCCTAACGTTCAGTACTTC. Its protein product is CASSLGTSPNVQYF.

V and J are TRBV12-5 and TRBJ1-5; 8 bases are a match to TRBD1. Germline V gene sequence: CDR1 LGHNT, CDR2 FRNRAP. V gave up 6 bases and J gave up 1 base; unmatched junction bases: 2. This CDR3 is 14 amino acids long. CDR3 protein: CASGRQGSNQPQHF. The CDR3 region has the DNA TGTGCTAGTGGGAGACAGGGGAGCAATCAGCCCCAGCATTTT.

CDR3 sequence reads: CASSYIAGANVLTF. CDR3 sequence (DNA): TGTGCCAGCAGCTACATCGCAGGGGCCAACGTCCTGACTTTC. The chain carries TRBV7-9 and TRBJ2-6; no clear D. The CDR3 totals 14 residues. The germline V gene has CDR1 SEHNR and CDR2 FQNEAQ (reference sequence). Trimming shortened V by 4 bases and J by 4 bases, and 8 bases separated the two germline ends. Filled out from reference TRBV7-9 and TRBJ2-6, the complete variable domain reads DTGVSQNPRHKITKRGQNVTFRCDPISEHNRLYWYRQTLGQGPEFLTYFQNEAQLEKSRLLSDRFSAERPKGSFSTLEIQRTEQGDSAMYLCASSYIAGANVLTFGAGSRLTVL.

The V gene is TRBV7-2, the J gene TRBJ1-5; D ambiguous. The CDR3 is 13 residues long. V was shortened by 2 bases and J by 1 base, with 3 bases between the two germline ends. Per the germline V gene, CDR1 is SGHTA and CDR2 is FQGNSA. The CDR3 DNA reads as TGTGCCAGCAGCTTACTAAGCAATCAGCCCCAGCATTTT. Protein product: CASSLLSNQPQHF.

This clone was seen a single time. The CDR3 DNA reads TGCGCCAGCCGCCTACAGGGGAACACTGAAGCTTTCTTT. This gives the protein CASRLQGNTEAFF. The chain has TRBV4-3 and TRBJ1-1; possibly TRBD1 for D (6 bases). The ends were cut back, 8 bases at V and 1 base at J, with 11 bases in the middle. Germline V gives CDR1 LGHNA, CDR2 YSLEER. The CDR3 runs to 13 residues.

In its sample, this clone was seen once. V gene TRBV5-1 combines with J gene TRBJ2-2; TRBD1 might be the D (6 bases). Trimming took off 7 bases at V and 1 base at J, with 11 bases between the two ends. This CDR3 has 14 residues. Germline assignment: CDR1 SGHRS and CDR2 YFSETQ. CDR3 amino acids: CASRRTENTGELFF. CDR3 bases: TGCGCCAGCCGTAGGACAGAGAACACCGGGGAGCTGTTTTTT.

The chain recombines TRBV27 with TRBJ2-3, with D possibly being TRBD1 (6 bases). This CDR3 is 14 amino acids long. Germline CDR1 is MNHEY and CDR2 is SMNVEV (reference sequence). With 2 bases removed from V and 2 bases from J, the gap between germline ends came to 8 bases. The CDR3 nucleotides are TGTGCCAGCAGTTTACAGGGGCTCACAGATACGCAGTATTTT. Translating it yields CASSLQGLTDTQYF.